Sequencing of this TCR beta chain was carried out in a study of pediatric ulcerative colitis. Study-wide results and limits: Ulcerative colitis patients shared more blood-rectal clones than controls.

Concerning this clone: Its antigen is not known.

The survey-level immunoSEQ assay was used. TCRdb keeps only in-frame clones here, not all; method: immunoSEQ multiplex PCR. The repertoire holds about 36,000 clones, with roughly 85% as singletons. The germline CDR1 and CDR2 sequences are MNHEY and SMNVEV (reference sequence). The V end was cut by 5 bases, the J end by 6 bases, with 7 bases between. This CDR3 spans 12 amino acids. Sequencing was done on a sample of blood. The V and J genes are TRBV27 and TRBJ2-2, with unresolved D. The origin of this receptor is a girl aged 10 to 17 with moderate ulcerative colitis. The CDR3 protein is CASSPFSGELFF. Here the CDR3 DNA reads TGTGCCAGCAGTCCTTTTTCCGGGGAGCTGTTTTTT.